The rows below give T cell receptor beta chains drawn from one sample of a study of T cell responses to AZD1222 COVID-19 vaccine. Repertoires were generated with immunoSEQ multiplex PCR, while TCRdb's copy carries only in-frame clones and drops some. The sample has about 120,000 clones; about 86% are singletons. Sequences were derived from peripheral blood, sampled on day 0 of AZD1222 vaccination. These receptors were obtained from an adult in good health. Both conserved end residues are part of each CDR3. A D gene is named only where the DNA matches it firmly. Size values are once, few and many counts, or a class for expanded clones, and some rows have none.

TRBJ1-4 | NA | TRBV15 | TRBD1 | TGTGCCACCAGCAAAACGGGGACAGGCCGAGCCTATGGTGAAAAACTGTTTTTT | CATSKTGTGRAYGEKLFF
TRBJ2-1 | NA | TRBV28 | TRBD2 | TGTGCCAGCAGTCGGGGGGGTTCCTACAATGAGCAGTTCTTC | CASSRGGSYNEQFF
TRBJ2-1 | NA | TRBV5-1 | TRBD1 | TGCGCCAGCAGCTTCTCGGGGACAGGGTACAATGAGCAGTTCTTC | CASSFSGTGYNEQFF
TRBJ1-1 | NA | TRBV5-1 | TRBD1 | TGCGCCAGCAGCTTGGATACAGGGGGGGACACTGAAGCTTTCTTT | CASSLDTGGDTEAFF
TRBJ1-5 | NA | TRBV19 | NA | TGTGCCAGTAGTACCCGGGGCGTAGCCCTGAATCAGCCCCAGCATTTT | CASSTRGVALNQPQHF
TRBJ2-1 | once | TRBV5-1 | NA | TGCGCCAGCAGCTTGGCACTGGACTACAATGAGCAGTTCTTC | CASSLALDYNEQFF
TRBJ2-7 | few | TRBV19 | NA | TGTGCCAGTAGTATGGCAGGGGGGAACGAGCAGTACTTC | CASSMAGGNEQYF
TRBJ2-7 | once | TRBV12-3/TRBV12-4 | TRBD2 | TGTGCCAGCAGTTTTGCGGGAGGAAGCGAGCAGTACTTC | CASSFAGGSEQYF
TRBJ2-4 | NA | TRBV6-5 | TRBD2 | TGTGCCAGCAGCAAAATAAGCGGGAGCAGGAACATTCAGTACTTC | CASSKISGSRNIQYF
TRBJ2-7 | NA | TRBV30 | TRBD2 | TGTGCCTGGACCGTCGGGGGGAGCACCTACGAGCAGTACTTC | CAWTVGGSTYEQYF
TRBJ2-2 | NA | TRBV7-3 | TRBD1 | TGTGCCAGCAGCACTTCCGGGACAGTTAACGGGGAGCTGTTTTTT | CASSTSGTVNGELFF
TRBJ1-5 | NA | TRBV25-1 | NA | TGTGCCAGCAGTGAACCCAGCGTTGAAAGCAATCAGCCCCAGCATTTT | CASSEPSVESNQPQHF
TRBJ2-7 | NA | TRBV3-1/TRBV3-2 | NA | TGTGCCAGCGGGCTGTCCCACTACGAGCAGTACTTC | CASGLSHYEQYF